The sequence of this T cell receptor beta chain was determined in a study of regulatory T cells in long-lasting Graves disease. Study-level findings and limits: Comparison showed that persistent patients shared more public clonotypes (under 3,000) than new patients (966).

This clonotype showed up many times. Its antigen is still unknown. Arm-PCR of CDR3 regions and iRepertoire HTBI primers were used to build TCR beta libraries. Each CDR3 protein is one row after TCRdb ran MiXCR on the multiplex PCR reads. The sample yields roughly 510,000 distinct CDR3 sequences, about 15% seen once. As for time point: newly diagnosed GD, antithyroid drugs for less than 3 months. Extracted PBMC RNA gave rise to the TCR library. Graves' disease diagnoses followed American Thyroid Association guidelines. These data were also filed under a second study, of T cells in Graves' hyperthyroidism and ophthalmopathy. That investigation notes: Most thyroid clonotypes that were expanded above 0.001 also turned up in blood.

The sequence was obtained from a man aged 18 to 29 with Graves disease. The sequencing here drew on peripheral blood mononuclear cells (PBMCs), taken at new diagnosis, from a patient treated with antithyroid drugs.

CDR3 sequence reads: CASSLGRENTQYF. For the CDR3, the DNA is TGTGCCAGCAGCTTAGGCAGGGAGAATACGCAGTATTTT. The chain links TRBV11-3 to TRBJ2-3; D could derive from TRBD1 or TRBD2 (5 bases each). The CDR3 length is 13 residues. V lost 1 base and J 7 bases, leaving 9 bases between the germline ends. Germline lookup yields CDR1 SGHNT and CDR2 YENEEA.